This entry lists 6 T cell receptor beta chains sequenced from one sample in a study of blood T cell repertoires in COVID-19. Assay used: immunoSEQ multiplex PCR; TCRdb lists only in-frame clones, some missing. Of roughly 400,000 clones in the sample, more than 75% are singletons; the top ten hold about 2.3%. The sample was peripheral blood. All receptors derive from a woman aged 55-69 years with COVID-19, enrolled during active disease.

The chain employs TRBV15 and TRBJ1-5, with D possibly TRBD1 on 6 matching bases. V was clipped by 1 base and J by 0 bases, with 13 bases between them. The CDR3 has 17 residues. The germline gives CDR1 LNHNV, CDR2 YYDKDF (reference sequence). The DNA of the CDR3 is TGTGCCACCAGCAGAGGTCGGGCAGGGGATAGCAATCAGCCCCAGCATTTT. Protein product: CATSRGRAGDSNQPQHF.

CDR3 protein: CAISETAGASNQPQHF. The CDR3 bases are TGTGCCATCAGTGAGACCGCGGGGGCGAGCAATCAGCCCCAGCATTTT. The chain is built from TRBV10-3 and TRBJ1-5; D possibly corresponds to TRBD1 (6 bases). V was cut by 2 bases and J by 1 base, with 12 bases left in between. Looked up from germline, CDR1 is ENHRY and CDR2 is SYGVKD. This CDR3 comprises 16 residues.

The chain links TRBV24-1 to TRBJ2-1; tentative D call: TRBD2 (5 bases). CDR3 length: 16 amino acids. Looked up from germline, CDR1 is KGHDR and CDR2 is SFDVKD. With 4 bases removed from V and 0 bases from J, the gap between germline ends came to 12 bases. The DNA of the CDR3 is TGTGCCACCAGTGACCTGAGCGGTAGCTCCTACAATGAGCAGTTCTTC. Translation gives CATSDLSGSSYNEQFF.

V is TRBV18 and J is TRBJ1-1; 9 bases are shared with TRBD1. This CDR3 has 17 residues. Germline V lookup: CDR1 KGHSH, CDR2 LQKENI. V gave up 2 bases and J gave up 2 bases; unmatched junction bases: 9. This chain's CDR3 is CASSPALQGAGNTEAFF. The CDR3 DNA reads TGTGCCAGCTCACCAGCCCTACAGGGGGCGGGCAACACTGAAGCTTTCTTT.

This clone was seen a handful of times. The V and J genes are TRBV18 and TRBJ2-7, with D unclear. Germline values: CDR1 KGHSH, CDR2 LQKENI. V was cut by 3 bases and J by 2 bases, with 8 bases left in between. CDR3 size: 13 residues. CDR3 in amino acids: CASSPGSTYEQYF. CDR3 coding DNA: TGTGCCAGCTCACCCGGGTCGACCTACGAGCAGTACTTC.

The chain joins TRBV7-9 to TRBJ2-7; 11 positions agree with TRBD2. Germline CDR1 SEHNR, CDR2 FQNEAQ (reference sequence). CDR3 length equals 16 residues. With 4 bases clipped from V and 4 bases from J, the junction kept 9 bases outside the gene matches. The chain's CDR3 is CASSSPLSGGAYEQYF. The CDR3 DNA reads TGTGCCAGCAGCTCGCCCCTTAGCGGGGGGGCGTACGAGCAGTACTTC.